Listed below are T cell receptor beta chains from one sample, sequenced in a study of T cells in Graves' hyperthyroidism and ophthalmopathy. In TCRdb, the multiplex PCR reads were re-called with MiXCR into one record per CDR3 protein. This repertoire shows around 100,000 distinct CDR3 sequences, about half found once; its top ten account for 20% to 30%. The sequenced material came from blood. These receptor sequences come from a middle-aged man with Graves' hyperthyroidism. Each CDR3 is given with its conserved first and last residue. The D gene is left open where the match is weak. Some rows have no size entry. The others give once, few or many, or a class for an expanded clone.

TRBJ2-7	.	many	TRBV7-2	TGTGCCAGCAGCTTAGATCGGGGAATCAGGTACGAGCAGTACTTC	CASSLDRGIRYEQYF
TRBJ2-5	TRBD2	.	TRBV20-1	TGCAGTGCCCCGGCGGGGGGCTTC	CSAPAGGF
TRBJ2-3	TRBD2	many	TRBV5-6	TGTGCCAGCAGCTTGGGACTAGCGGGACTCGCAGATACGCAGTATTTT	CASSLGLAGLADTQYF
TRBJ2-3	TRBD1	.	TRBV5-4	TGTGCCAGCAGCCGGGACAGGGGGCGCAGTAGTCTTGGTACGCAGTATTTT	CASSRDRGRSSLGTQYF
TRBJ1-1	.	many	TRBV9	TGTGCCAGCAGCGTAGAGGGGGACACTGAAGCTTTCTTT	CASSVEGDTEAFF
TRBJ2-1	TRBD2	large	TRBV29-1	TGCAGCGCCGATCCCTACCTAACTAGCGCCTACAATGAGCAGTTCTTC	CSADPYLTSAYNEQFF
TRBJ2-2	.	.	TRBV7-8	TGTGCCAGCAGCACATCCTCCGGGACAGGGGAGCTGTTTTTT	CASSTSSGTGELFF
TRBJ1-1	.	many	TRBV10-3	TGTGCCATCAGTGAGTCGATTGGGTACACTGAAGCTTTCTTT	CAISESIGYTEAFF
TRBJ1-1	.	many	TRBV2	TGTGCCAGTATACAGGATGTTGGCACTGAAGCTTTCTTT	CASIQDVGTEAFF
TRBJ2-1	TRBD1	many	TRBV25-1	TGTGCCAGCAGCGAAGGGACAGGGGGCAAGAATGAGCAGTTCTTC	CASSEGTGGKNEQFF
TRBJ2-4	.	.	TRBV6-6	TGTGCCAGCAGTTACTCGAAGGACCTTAGCAAAAACATTCAGTACTTC	CASSYSKDLSKNIQYF
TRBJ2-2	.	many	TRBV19	TGTGCCAGTAGTATAGAGCGGGGCACCGGGGAGCTGTTTTTT	CASSIERGTGELFF
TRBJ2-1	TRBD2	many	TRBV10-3	TGTGCCATCGACAAAGCGGGGGGGCGTTACAATGAGCAGTTCTTC	CAIDKAGGRYNEQFF
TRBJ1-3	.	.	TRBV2	TGTGCCGGCAGGAGTAGGGGAACGAAAGACGGAAACACCATATATTTT	CAGRSRGTKDGNTIYF
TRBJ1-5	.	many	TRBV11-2	TGTGCCAGCAGCTGGGAGAGCAATCAGCCCCAGCATTTT	CASSWESNQPQHF
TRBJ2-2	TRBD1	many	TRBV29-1	TGCAGAGCGAGCCAACAGGGGTGCACCGGGGAGCTGTTTTTT	CRASQQGCTGELFF
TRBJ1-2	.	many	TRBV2	TGTGCCAGCAGTTTAACCGGGTACTATGGCTACACCTTC	CASSLTGYYGYTF
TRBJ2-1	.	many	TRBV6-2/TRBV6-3	TGTGCCAGCAGTTTGGGCATAGAGCAGTTCTTC	CASSLGIEQFF
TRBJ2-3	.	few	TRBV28	TGTGCCAGCAGTTTATCCCAGTCAGGGATCGTCACAGATACGCAGTATTTT	CASSLSQSGIVTDTQYF